Sequencing of this TCR beta chain was carried out in a study of cytomegalovirus exposure and HLA in healthy donors. The study ran its PCR with 60 Vbeta and 13 Jbeta primers. The data were produced by immunoSEQ multiplex PCR, yet TCRdb's version contains in-frame clones alone and is incomplete. This sample's table reports around 140,000 clones. As regards this clone: The antigen remains undetermined.

V lost 8 bases and J 1 base, leaving 12 bases between the germline ends. The length of the CDR3 is 14 residues. CDR1 is MDHEN and CDR2 is SYDVKM in the germline V gene. General observations from the study: Cytomegalovirus-associated status was assigned to roughly 160 TCR beta chains.

This chain joins TRBV28 and TRBJ1-5, with no clear D. The sample was PBMCs. The clonotype comes from a woman aged 40 to 49 in good health and CMV-seropositive. The CDR3, as DNA: TGTGCCAGCCTTGGATTCGGGAGCAATCAGCCCCAGCATTTT. Protein sequence: CASLGFGSNQPQHF.